What follows describes a single T cell receptor beta chain. As yet, its antigen is unknown. This sample stems from a study of OX40 agonist ivuxolimab in advanced cancers. About the study: Three patients had partial responses: one hepatocellular carcinoma, two cutaneous melanoma.

The CDR3 has 15 amino acids. The V end lost 0 bases, the J end lost 2 bases, and 10 bases lay between the germline ends. Germline CDR1 and CDR2: SGHDN and FVKESK. Notes on the study in general: In general, CD8+ T cells held more expanded clones than CD4+ did, on average. Partial responders at 0.1-3.0 mg/kg showed near-lowest clonal expansion. CD4+ and CD8+ T cells in blood underwent clonal expansion by week 6 at 0.1 to 3.0 mg/kg.

Clones were sequenced by immunoSEQ multiplex PCR, and TCRdb holds only the in-frame ones, with some missing. The sample yields approximately 91,000 clones, approximately 88% seen once. The chain couples TRBV14 to TRBJ1-2, with a tentative D call TRBD1 (6 bases). This receptor was obtained from an adult with an advanced solid tumor such as melanoma, head and neck, liver or kidney cancer. Sequencing was performed on CD4+ or CD8+ T cells sorted from blood, taken in a trial of the OX40 agonist ivuxolimab. CDR3 coding DNA: TGTGCCAGCAGCCAAGATCTCCAGGGGAACTATGGCTACACCTTC. As protein: CASSQDLQGNYGYTF.